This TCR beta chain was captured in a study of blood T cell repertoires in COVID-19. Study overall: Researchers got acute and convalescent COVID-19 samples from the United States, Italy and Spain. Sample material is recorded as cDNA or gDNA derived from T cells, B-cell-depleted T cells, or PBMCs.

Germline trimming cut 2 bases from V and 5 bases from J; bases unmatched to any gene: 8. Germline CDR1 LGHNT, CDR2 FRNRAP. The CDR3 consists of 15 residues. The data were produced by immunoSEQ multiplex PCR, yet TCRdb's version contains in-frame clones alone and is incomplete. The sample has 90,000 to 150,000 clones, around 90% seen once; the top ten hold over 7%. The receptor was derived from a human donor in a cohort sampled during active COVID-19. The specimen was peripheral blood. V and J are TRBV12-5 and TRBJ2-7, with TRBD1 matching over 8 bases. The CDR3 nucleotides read TGTGCTAGTGGTTTGCCGGACAGGGTTATCCACGAGCAGTACTTC. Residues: CASGLPDRVIHEQYF.